This T cell receptor beta chain was documented in a study of cytomegalovirus exposure and HLA in healthy donors. This CDR3 contains 15 residues. The germline V gene encodes CDR1 SGHTA and CDR2 FQGNSA. V was shortened by 7 bases and J by 4 bases, with 16 bases between the two germline ends. The PCR contained 60 Vbeta and 13 Jbeta primers. Only in-frame clones appear in the TCRdb table, and some are missing; sequencing was by immunoSEQ multiplex PCR. The sample includes around 280,000 clones, 70% to 90% seen only once; the top ten take less than 2.5%. This receptor was taken from a young woman in good health and CMV-seronegative. Sequencing was done on a sample of PBMCs. The chain employs TRBV7-2 and TRBJ2-2; possibly TRBD2 for D (6 bases). CDR3 amino acids: CASTPGQGGTGELFF. The CDR3, as DNA: TGTGCCAGCACACCGGGGCAGGGAGGCACCGGGGAGCTGTTTTTT.